This T cell receptor (beta chain) was captured by sequencing in a study of T cells in localized non-small cell lung cancer. V was clipped by 6 bases and J by 7 bases; unmatched bases: 5. The CDR3 runs to 13 residues. In germline, CDR1 is ENHRY, CDR2 SYGVKD. Repertoires were generated with immunoSEQ multiplex PCR, while TCRdb's copy carries only in-frame clones and drops some. This table holds around 17,000 clones, around 89% found once. The source was peripheral blood, collected before any cancer treatment. The chain carries TRBV10-3 and TRBJ1-5; 8 positions agree with TRBD1. The receptor was derived from an older male donor with stage II squamous cell lung carcinoma. CDR3 region: CAIRGQGEQPQHF. The CDR3 DNA reads TGTGCCATCAGAGGACAGGGAGAACAGCCCCAGCATTTT.